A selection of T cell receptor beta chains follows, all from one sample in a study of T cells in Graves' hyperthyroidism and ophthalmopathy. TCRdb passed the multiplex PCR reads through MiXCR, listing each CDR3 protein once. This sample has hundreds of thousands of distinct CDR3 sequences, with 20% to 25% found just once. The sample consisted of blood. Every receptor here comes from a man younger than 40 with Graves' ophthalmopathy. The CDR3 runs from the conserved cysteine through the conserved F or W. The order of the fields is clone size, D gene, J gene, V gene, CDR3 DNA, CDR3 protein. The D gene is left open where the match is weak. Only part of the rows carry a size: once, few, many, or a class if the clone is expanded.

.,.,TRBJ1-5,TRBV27,TGTGCCAGCAGTGCCACCGGGACACGTAGCAATCAGCCCCAGCATTTT,CASSATGTRSNQPQHF
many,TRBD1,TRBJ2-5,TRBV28,TGTGCCAGCATCAGTGATGGGACAGGGCAAGAGACCCAGTACTTC,CASISDGTGQETQYF
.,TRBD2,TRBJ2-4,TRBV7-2,TGTGCCAGCAGCCCTGTAGCGGGAGGAGGCAAAAACATTCAGTACTTC,CASSPVAGGGKNIQYF
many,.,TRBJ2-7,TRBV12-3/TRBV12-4,TGTGCCAGCAGTCCTCCTGGCGGGCGGTCCTACGAGCAGTACTTC,CASSPPGGRSYEQYF
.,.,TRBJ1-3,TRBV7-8,TGTGCCAGCAGCCCCTCAGGGCCGGGTGGAAACACCATATATTTT,CASSPSGPGGNTIYF
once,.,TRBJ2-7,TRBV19,TGTGCCAGTAGTATTATGCATGGTTCCTACGAGCAGTACTTC,CASSIMHGSYEQYF
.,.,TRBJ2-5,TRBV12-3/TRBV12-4,TGTGCCAGCAGTTTTCGTACAGACCAAGAGACCCAGTACTTC,CASSFRTDQETQYF
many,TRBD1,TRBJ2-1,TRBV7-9,TGTGCCAGCAGCTCCGGGACAGGGTCGGTTAACGAGCAGTTCTTC,CASSSGTGSVNEQFF
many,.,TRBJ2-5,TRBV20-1,TGCAGACCAGGAGAGACCCAGTACTTC,CRPGETQYF
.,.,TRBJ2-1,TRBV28,TGTGCCAGCACCCCAGCGGGACAGTACAATGAGCAGTTCTTC,CASTPAGQYNEQFF
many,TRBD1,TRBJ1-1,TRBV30,TGTGCCTGGAACCAAGACAGGGGGGCTTTCTTT,CAWNQDRGAFF
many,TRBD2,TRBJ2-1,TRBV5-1,TGCGCCAGCAGCTTGGGACTAGCGGGCCCCTCCTACAATGAGCAGTTCTTC,CASSLGLAGPSYNEQFF
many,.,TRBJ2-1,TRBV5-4,TGTGCCAGCAGCTCCCGGGACATCCACAATGAGCAGTTCTTC,CASSSRDIHNEQFF
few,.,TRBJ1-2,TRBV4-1,TGCGCCAGCAGCCAAGTATCGGGGGACTATGGCTACACCTTC,CASSQVSGDYGYTF
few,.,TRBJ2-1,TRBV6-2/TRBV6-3,TGTGCCAGCAGGGGAGAGGCTCCAGCCCCCCGCCATGAGCAGTTCTTC,CASRGEAPAPRHEQFF
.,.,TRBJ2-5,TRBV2,TGTGCCAGCAATGGAGCGGTATTGGAGACCCAGTACTTC,CASNGAVLETQYF
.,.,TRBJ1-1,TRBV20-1,TGCAGTGCTAAAGGGCAGGGGACGAACACTGAAGCTTTCTTT,CSAKGQGTNTEAFF
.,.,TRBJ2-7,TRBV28,TGTGCCAGCAGTTTACGGGGGCTCCTCGAGCAGTACTTC,CASSLRGLLEQYF
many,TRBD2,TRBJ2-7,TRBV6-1,TGTGCCAGCAGTTCCCCGGCGGGAGGTCTGTACGAGCAGTACTTC,CASSSPAGGLYEQYF
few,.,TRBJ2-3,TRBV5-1,TGCGCCAGCAGCTTGGATGGGTTTTCTTTCACAGATACGCAGTATTTT,CASSLDGFSFTDTQYF
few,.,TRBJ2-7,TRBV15,TGTGCCACCAGCACCGCCCGGGATCGCACCTACGAGCAGTACTTC,CATSTARDRTYEQYF
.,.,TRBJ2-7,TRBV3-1,TGTGCCAGCAGCCCATTTTCTCTCCGCGGGATATCCTACGAGCAGTACTTC,CASSPFSLRGISYEQYF
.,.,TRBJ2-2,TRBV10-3,TGTGCCATTACAGGGCTGAACACCGGGGAGCTGTTTTTT,CAITGLNTGELFF
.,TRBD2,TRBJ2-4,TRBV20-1,TGCAGTGCTCCGCCACTAGCGGGAGGGCCCAAAAACATTCAGTACTTC,CSAPPLAGGPKNIQYF
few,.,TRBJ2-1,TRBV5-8,TGTGCCAGCAGGAAAACGGGACTTTCGAGCTCCTACAATGAGCAGTTCTTC,CASRKTGLSSSYNEQFF
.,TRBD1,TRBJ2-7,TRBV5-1,TGCGCCAGCAGCTTTGGGACAGGGCTCGACGAGCAGTACTTC,CASSFGTGLDEQYF
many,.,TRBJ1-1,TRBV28,TGTGCCAGCAATGAGGAGGTGAACACTGAAGCTTTCTTT,CASNEEVNTEAFF
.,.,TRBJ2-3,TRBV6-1,TGTGCCAGCGGGAGATTTTCTAGCACAGATACGCAGTATTTT,CASGRFSSTDTQYF
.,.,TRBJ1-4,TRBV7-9,TGTGCCAGCAGTTCTTCAGACATTGCAACTAATGAAAAACTGTTTTTT,CASSSSDIATNEKLFF
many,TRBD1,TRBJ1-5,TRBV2,TGTGCCAGCGGGGGACAGGGGGATCAGCCCCAGCATTTT,CASGGQGDQPQHF
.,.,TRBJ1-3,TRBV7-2,TGTGCCAGCAGCAGCGACCGAAACACCATATATTTT,CASSSDRNTIYF
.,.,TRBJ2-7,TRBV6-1,TGTGCCAGCAGTGGGCTGACCGGGCCCTACGAGCAGTACTTC,CASSGLTGPYEQYF
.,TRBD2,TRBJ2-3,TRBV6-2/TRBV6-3,TGTGCCAGCCGACTAGCGGCCATTCGAGGAGATACGCAGTATTTT,CASRLAAIRGDTQYF
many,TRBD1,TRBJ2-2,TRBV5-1,TGCGCCAGCAGCTCGGGACAGTCGAACACCGGGGAGCTGTTTTTT,CASSSGQSNTGELFF
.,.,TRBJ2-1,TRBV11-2,TGTGCCAGCAGCCATACACCAAGACTGAACAATGAGCAGTTCTTC,CASSHTPRLNNEQFF
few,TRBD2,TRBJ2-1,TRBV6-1,TGTGCCAGCAGTATAGCGGGGGAGGGAAATGAGCAGTTCTTC,CASSIAGEGNEQFF
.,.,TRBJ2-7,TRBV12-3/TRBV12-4,TGTGCCAGCAGTTTTAGTGGCGGCAGGTACGAGCAGTACTTC,CASSFSGGRYEQYF
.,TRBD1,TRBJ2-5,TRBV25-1,TGTGCCAGCAGTGACGGCAGGGGGCGGGACGAGACCCAGTACTTC,CASSDGRGRDETQYF
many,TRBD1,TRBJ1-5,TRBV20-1,TGCAGTGCTCCAAAATCGGGACAGGGCAATCAGCCCCAGCATTTT,CSAPKSGQGNQPQHF
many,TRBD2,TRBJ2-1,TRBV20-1,TGCAGTGCTAGAGTGGGAGGGCGGGAGTATTGGTCCTACAATGAGCAGTTCTTC,CSARVGGREYWSYNEQFF